Each of the 9 T cell receptor beta chains below was sequenced from the same sample in a study of cytotoxic CD8 clonotypes in ibrutinib-treated CLL. Sequenced by immunoSEQ multiplex PCR; TCRdb stores in-frame clones only, minus some. The profile shows fewer than 25,000 clones, around 72% of them singletons. The specimen was PBMCs, collected before ibrutinib treatment. These receptors came from a human donor with chronic lymphocytic leukemia.

The CDR3 here is CASSLDSPLHF. For the CDR3, the DNA is TGCGCCAGCAGCTTAGATTCACCCCTCCACTTT. The chain is built from TRBV5-1 and TRBJ1-6; no clear D gene. Germline CDR1 is SGHRS and CDR2 is YFSETQ. V was trimmed by 2 bases and J by 8 bases, leaving 2 bases between them. The CDR3 runs to 11 residues.

The chain employs TRBV19 and TRBJ2-1, with D tentatively TRBD2 (5 bases). Looked up from germline, CDR1 is LNHDA and CDR2 is SQIVND (reference sequence). This CDR3 has 15 amino acids. V lost 1 base, J lost 4 bases, and 11 bases lay in between. CDR3 region: CASSIGAVRYNEQFF. CDR3 sequence (DNA): TGTGCCAGTAGTATAGGAGCGGTGCGATACAATGAGCAGTTCTTC.

CDR3 loop: CASSPLGASNEKLFF. For the CDR3, the DNA is TGTGCCAGCTCACCACTGGGGGCCTCGAATGAAAAACTGTTTTTT. The chain couples TRBV18 to TRBJ1-4; maybe TRBD1 (6 bases). Looked up from germline, CDR1 is KGHSH and CDR2 is LQKENI. V lost 1 base and J lost 5, with 11 bases in between. The CDR3 sequence is 15 residues long.

This clone was counted only a few times. The chain recombines TRBV7-9 with TRBJ2-7; a weak D match, TRBD1 (6 bases). CDR1 is SEHNR and CDR2 is FQNEAQ in the germline V gene (reference sequence). This CDR3 spans 14 amino acids. V was shortened by 3 bases and J by 3 bases, with 12 bases between the two germline ends. The chain's CDR3 is CASSLSKGDYEQYF. CDR3 coding DNA: TGTGCCAGCAGCTTGAGCAAGGGGGACTACGAGCAGTACTTC.

In its sample, this clone was seen a few times. The chain is built from TRBV19 and TRBJ1-3; D uncertain. The CDR3 totals 16 residues. CDR1 is LNHDA, CDR2 SQIVND, per germline (reference sequence). The V end was cut by 6 bases, the J end by 2 bases, with 17 bases between. CDR3 bases: TGTGCCAGTAGGACCGAAAGCACAAGAGCTGGAAACACCATATATTTT. Protein: CASRTESTRAGNTIYF.

In the case of this clone: An end of the junction differs from the germline gene, which may be a read error. The identical CDR3 is also encoded by other nucleotide sequences in the sample. The chain couples TRBV6-6 to TRBJ1-4; D unclear. The CDR3 is 16 amino acids. CDR1 and CDR2 (germline): MNHNY, SVGAGI (reference sequence). The CDR3 sequence: CASSYSNTPTNEKLFF. The CDR3 DNA follows: TGTGCCAGCAGTTACTCGAACACCCCAACTAATGAAAAATTGTTTTTT.

The chain uses TRBV2 and TRBJ1-4; a weak D match, TRBD1 (5 bases). The V end lost 6 bases, the J end lost 8 bases, and 19 bases lay between the germline ends. Germline values: CDR1 SNHLY, CDR2 FYNNEI. The CDR3 has 15 residues. The CDR3 DNA is TGTGCCAGCAGCAAGGGACTCCCAATGGGAGAAAAACTGTTTTTT. The encoded protein is CASSKGLPMGEKLFF.

The rearrangement joins TRBV7-9 to TRBJ1-2; D call uncertain. Trimming took 1 base from V and 7 from J, leaving 10 bases between them. The CDR3 is 13 amino acids. Germline CDR1 reads SEHNR; CDR2 reads FQNEAQ (reference sequence). CDR3 in amino acids: CASSLDKARGYTF. The CDR3 region has the DNA TGTGCCAGCAGCTTAGACAAGGCCCGTGGCTACACCTTC.

The gene calls are TRBV18 and TRBJ1-2; 8 bases match TRBD1. V gave up 3 bases and J gave up 3 bases; unmatched junction bases: 0. The CDR3 runs to 13 residues. Germline V CDR1 and CDR2: KGHSH, LQKENI. The CDR3 loop reads CASSPDRDYGYTF. CDR3 in DNA: TGTGCCAGCTCACCGGACAGGGACTATGGCTACACCTTC.